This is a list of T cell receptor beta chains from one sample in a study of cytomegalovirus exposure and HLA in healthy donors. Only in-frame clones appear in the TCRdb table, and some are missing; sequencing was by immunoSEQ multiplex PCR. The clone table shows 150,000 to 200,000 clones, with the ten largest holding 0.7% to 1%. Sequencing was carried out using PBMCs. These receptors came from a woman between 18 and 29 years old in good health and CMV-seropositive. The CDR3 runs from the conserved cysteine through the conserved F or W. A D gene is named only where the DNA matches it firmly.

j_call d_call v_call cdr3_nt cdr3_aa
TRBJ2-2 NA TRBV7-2 TGTGCCAGCAGCTTTACTCCGAACACCGGGGAGCTGTTTTTT CASSFTPNTGELFF
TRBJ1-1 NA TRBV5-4 TGTGCCAGCAGCTTAGACCCGCGGGGGCCCGCTGAAGCTTTCTTT CASSLDPRGPAEAFF
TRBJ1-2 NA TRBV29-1 TGCAGCGTTGGGCAGAACTATGGCTACACCTTC CSVGQNYGYTF
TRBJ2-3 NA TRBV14 TGTGCCAGCAGCCAAGATATCAGTTATACGCAGTATTTT CASSQDISYTQYF
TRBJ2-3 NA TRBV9 TGTGCCAGCAGCTCGGGGGCAGATACGCAGTATTTT CASSSGADTQYF
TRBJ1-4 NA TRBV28 TGTGCCAGCAGTTTGGGGGGGGCTAATGAAAAACTGTTTTTT CASSLGGANEKLFF
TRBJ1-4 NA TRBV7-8 TGTGCCAGCAGCCGTGGGGGCTACGGGGAAAAACTGTTTTTT CASSRGGYGEKLFF
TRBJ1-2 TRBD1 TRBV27 TGTGCCAGCAGTTTAAGGGACAGCTATGGCTACACCTTC CASSLRDSYGYTF
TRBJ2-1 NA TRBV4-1 TGCGCCAGCAGCCGGGGACTTATTTCCACCTACAATGAGCAGTTCTTC CASSRGLISTYNEQFF
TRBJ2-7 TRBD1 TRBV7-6 TGTGCCAGCAGCAACCGGGACAGGGGGCTCGAGCAGTACTTC CASSNRDRGLEQYF
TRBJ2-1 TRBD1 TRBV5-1 TGCGCCAGCAGGACCGGGACAGGGAGCGATGAGCAGTTCTTC CASRTGTGSDEQFF
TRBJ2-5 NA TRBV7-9 TGTGCCAGCAGCTTAATAGGGGCGATTCTTCAAGAGACCCAGTACTTC CASSLIGAILQETQYF
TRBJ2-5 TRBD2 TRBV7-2 TGTGCCAGCAGCTTAGGCGGGGGTGGTTGGGAGACCCAGTACTTC CASSLGGGGWETQYF
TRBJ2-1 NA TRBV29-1 TGCAGCGTTGATGGGCTGGCCGACAATGAGCAGTTCTTC CSVDGLADNEQFF
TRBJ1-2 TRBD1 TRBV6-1 TGTGCCAGCAGTGAATTAACAGGGGAGTCTGGCTACACCTTC CASSELTGESGYTF
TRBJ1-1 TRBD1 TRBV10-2 TGCGCCAGCACAAGACAGGGTAACACTGAAGCTTTCTTT CASTRQGNTEAFF
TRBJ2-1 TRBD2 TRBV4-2 TGTGCCAGCAAAGGGCTAGCGGGGAATGAGCAGTTCTTC CASKGLAGNEQFF
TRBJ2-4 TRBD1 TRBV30 TGTGCCTGGAGTCCTACAGGGGTCAAGGCCAAAAACATTCAGTACTTC CAWSPTGVKAKNIQYF
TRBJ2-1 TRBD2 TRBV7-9 TGTGCCAGCAGCGCAAGCGCTAGCGGGAAGGTTGAGCAGTTCTTC CASSASASGKVEQFF
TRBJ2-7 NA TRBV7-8 TGTGCCAGCAGCTTAGCCCCAGGGGACTACGAGCAGTACTTC CASSLAPGDYEQYF